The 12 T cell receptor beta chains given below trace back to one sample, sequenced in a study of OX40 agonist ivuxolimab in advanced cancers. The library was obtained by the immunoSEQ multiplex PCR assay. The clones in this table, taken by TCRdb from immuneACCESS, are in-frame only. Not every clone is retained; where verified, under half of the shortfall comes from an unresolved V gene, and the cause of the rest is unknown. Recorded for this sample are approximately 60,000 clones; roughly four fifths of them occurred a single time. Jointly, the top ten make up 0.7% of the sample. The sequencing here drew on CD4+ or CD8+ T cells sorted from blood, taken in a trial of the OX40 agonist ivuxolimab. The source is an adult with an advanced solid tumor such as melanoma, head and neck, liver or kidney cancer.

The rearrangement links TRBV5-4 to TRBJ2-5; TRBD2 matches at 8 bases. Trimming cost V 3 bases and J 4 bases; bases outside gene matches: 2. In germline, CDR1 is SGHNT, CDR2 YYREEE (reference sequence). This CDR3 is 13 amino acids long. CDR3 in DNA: TGTGCCAGCAGCTCCGGGGGGGCAGAGACCCAGTACTTC. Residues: CASSSGGAETQYF.

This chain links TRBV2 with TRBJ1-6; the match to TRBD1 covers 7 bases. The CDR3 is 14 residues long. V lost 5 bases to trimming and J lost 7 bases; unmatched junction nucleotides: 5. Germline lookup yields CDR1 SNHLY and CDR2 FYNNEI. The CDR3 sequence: CASSIQGENSPLHF. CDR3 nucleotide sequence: TGTGCCAGCAGTATCCAGGGGGAAAATTCACCCCTCCACTTT.

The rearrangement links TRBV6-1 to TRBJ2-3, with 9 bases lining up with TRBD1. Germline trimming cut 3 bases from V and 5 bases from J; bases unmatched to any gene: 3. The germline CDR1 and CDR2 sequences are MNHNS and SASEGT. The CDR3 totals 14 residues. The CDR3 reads CASSETGGQDTQYF. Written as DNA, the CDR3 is TGTGCCAGCAGTGAGACAGGGGGTCAAGATACGCAGTATTTT.

CDR3 residues: CAIRSTTANTGELFF. Here the CDR3 DNA reads TGTGCCATCAGAAGCACCACCGCGAACACCGGGGAGCTGTTTTTT. V gene TRBV10-3 combines with J gene TRBJ2-2; D unclear. Trimming removed 6 bases from V and 0 bases from J, with 11 bases in between. The CDR3 contains 15 residues. Germline V gene data show CDR1 as ENHRY and CDR2 as SYGVKD.

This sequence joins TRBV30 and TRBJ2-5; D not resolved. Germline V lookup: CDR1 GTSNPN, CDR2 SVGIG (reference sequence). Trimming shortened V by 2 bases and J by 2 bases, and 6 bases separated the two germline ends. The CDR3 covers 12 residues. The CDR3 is CAWSWSQETQYF. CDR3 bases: TGTGCCTGGAGTTGGAGTCAAGAGACCCAGTACTTC.

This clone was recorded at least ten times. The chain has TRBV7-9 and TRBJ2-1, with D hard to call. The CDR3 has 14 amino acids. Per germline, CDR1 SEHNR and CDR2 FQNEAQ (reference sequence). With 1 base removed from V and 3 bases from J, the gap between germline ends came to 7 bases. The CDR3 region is CASSLVGNYNEQFF. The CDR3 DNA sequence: TGTGCCAGCAGCTTAGTGGGGAACTACAATGAGCAGTTCTTC.

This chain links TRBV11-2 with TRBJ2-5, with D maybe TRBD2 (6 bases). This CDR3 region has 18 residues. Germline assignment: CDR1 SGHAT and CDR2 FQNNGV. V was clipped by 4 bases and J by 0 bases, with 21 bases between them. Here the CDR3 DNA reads TGTGCCAGCAGCTCCAGCCGGGACTCCTGGTGGTACCAAGAGACCCAGTACTTC. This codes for CASSSSRDSWWYQETQYF.

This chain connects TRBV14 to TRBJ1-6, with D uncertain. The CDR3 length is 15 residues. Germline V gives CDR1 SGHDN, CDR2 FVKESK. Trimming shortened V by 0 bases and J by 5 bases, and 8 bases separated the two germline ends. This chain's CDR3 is CASSQDLGNNSPLHF. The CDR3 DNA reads TGTGCCAGCAGCCAAGATCTGGGGAATAATTCACCCCTCCACTTT.

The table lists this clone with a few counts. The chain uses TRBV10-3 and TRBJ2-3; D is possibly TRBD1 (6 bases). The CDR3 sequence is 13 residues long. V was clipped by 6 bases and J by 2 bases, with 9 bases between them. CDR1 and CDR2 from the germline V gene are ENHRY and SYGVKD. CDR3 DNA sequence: TGTGCCATCAGGGGACAAACCACAGATACGCAGTATTTT. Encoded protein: CAIRGQTTDTQYF.

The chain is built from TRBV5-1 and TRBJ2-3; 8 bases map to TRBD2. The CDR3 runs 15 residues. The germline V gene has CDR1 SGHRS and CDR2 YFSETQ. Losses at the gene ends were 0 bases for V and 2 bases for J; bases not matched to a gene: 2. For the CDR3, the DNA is TGCGCCAGCAGCTTGGGGCGGGGGGACACAGATACGCAGTATTTT. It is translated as CASSLGRGDTDTQYF. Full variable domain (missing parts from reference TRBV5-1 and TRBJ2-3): KAGVTQTPRYLIKTRGQQVTLSCSPISGHRSVSWYQQTPGQGLQFLFEYFSETQRNKGNFPGRFSGRQFSNSRSEMNVSTLELGDSALYLCASSLGRGDTDTQYFGPGTRLTVL.

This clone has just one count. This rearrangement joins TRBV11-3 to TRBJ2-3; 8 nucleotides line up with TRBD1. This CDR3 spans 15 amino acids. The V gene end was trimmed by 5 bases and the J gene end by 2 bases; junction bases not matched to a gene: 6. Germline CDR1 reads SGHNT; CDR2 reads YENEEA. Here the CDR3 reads CASSKRQGPTDTQYF. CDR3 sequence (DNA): TGTGCCAGCAGCAAACGACAGGGGCCCACAGATACGCAGTATTTT.

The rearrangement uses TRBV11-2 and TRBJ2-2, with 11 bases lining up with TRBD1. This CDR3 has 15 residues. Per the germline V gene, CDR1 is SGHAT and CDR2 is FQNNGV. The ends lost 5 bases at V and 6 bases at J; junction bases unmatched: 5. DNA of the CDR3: TGTGCCAGCAGCCCAGGACAGGGGGCGCCCGGGGAGCTGTTTTTT. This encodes CASSPGQGAPGELFF.